The clone carrying this T cell receptor (beta chain) came up a few times. Its antigen remains unknown. It was with a sample-barcoded 5' primer and a J-beta primer mix that a second PCR of roughly 6 to 12 cycles was run. TCRdb independently ran MiXCR on the 5' RACE reads; one entry per CDR3 protein. The repertoire holds under 1,100,000 distinct CDR3 sequences, with roughly 24% as singletons. The source of the sample is a study of blood T cells in healthy people across ages. The overall study: Capture via template switching afforded approximately one barcoded beta molecule per two T cells. Study-wide findings and caveats: Unsorted PBMC material precluded a definitive naive versus antigen-experienced comparison.

With 7 bases removed from V and 2 bases from J, the gap between germline ends came to 10 bases. The CDR3 consists of 13 residues. Germline V gene sequence: CDR1 MDHEN, CDR2 SYDVKM. These data are also associated with another study on T cells of mothers and their children.

The chain has TRBV28 and TRBJ2-3; D not certain. The receptor was isolated from a girl aged 2 to 10 in good health. Sequenced sample: blood. The CDR3 protein is CASTALATDTQYF. The CDR3 DNA sequence: TGTGCCAGCACGGCCCTCGCCACAGATACGCAGTATTTT.